A few counts support the clone carrying this T cell receptor beta chain. Its antigen remains unidentified. The V end was cut by 4 bases, the J end by 3 bases, with 13 bases between. Per the germline V gene, CDR1 is SGHKS and CDR2 is YYEKEE (reference sequence). The CDR3 sequence is 14 residues long. This sample is drawn from a study of post-analysis software for immune sequencing data. Study background: Recorded subtypes: relapsing-remitting, secondary progressive, progressive-relapsing; some patients unannotated. Broader study findings: Normalized Chao1 diversity in multiple sclerosis patients fell significantly below that of controls. Samples from one preparation batch, clustered by F measure, grouped strongly together.

Libraries were made from TCR beta cDNA, and they carried unique molecular identifiers. TCRdb used MiXCR to reprocess the PCR reads, holding one entry per CDR3 protein. The profile shows 160,000 or so distinct CDR3 sequences, under 40% of them singletons. This TCR was sampled from a girl aged 10-17 years with multiple sclerosis. Sequenced here: blood, sampled after autologous hematopoietic stem cell transplantation. This chain connects TRBV5-5 to TRBJ1-1; D is uncertain. Written as DNA, the CDR3 is TGTGCCAGCAGCGTGCTAACAGAGGACACTGAAGCTTTCTTT. It is translated as CASSVLTEDTEAFF.